The rows below give T cell receptor beta chains drawn from one sample of a study of T-cell reconstitution after alpha-beta-depleted transplantation in children. TCRdb reprocessed the PCR reads via MiXCR and lists one record per CDR3 protein. The sample contains roughly 340,000 distinct CDR3 sequences, roughly 15% of which appear only once. This specimen was PBMCs, mostly from graft donor cells, taken 360 days after TCRalphabeta/CD19-depleted stem cell transplant. These receptors all come from a male patient between 2 and 15 years old who had a stem cell transplant for acute lymphoblastic leukemia, so the T cells may come from the graft donor. Each CDR3 is given with its conserved first and last residue. The order of the fields is V gene, D gene, J gene, clone size, CDR3 protein, CDR3 DNA. A D gene is named only where the DNA matches it firmly. For some rows the clone size is stated as once, few or many, or as a class when expanded; others skip it.

TRBV7-2	NA	TRBJ2-7	NA	CASSGNSNEQYF	TGTGCCAGCAGCGGAAACAGTAACGAGCAGTACTTC
TRBV18	TRBD1	TRBJ1-1	many	CASSPRDRDTEAFF	TGTGCCAGCTCACCGCGAGACAGGGATACTGAAGCTTTCTTT
TRBV4-3	NA	TRBJ2-1	few	CASSQAIGGGTYNEQFF	TGCGCCAGCAGCCAGGCTATAGGGGGAGGTACCTACAATGAGCAGTTCTTC
TRBV18	NA	TRBJ2-3	NA	CASSPQYSTDTQYF	TGTGCCAGCTCACCACAGTATAGCACAGATACGCAGTATTTT
TRBV7-3	TRBD2	TRBJ2-2	few	CASSLFAGGSNTGELFF	TGTGCCAGCAGCTTATTCGCGGGGGGATCGAACACCGGGGAGCTGTTTTTT
TRBV5-1	NA	TRBJ2-2	many	CASSLADFSGELFF	TGCGCCAGCAGCTTGGCAGACTTTTCCGGGGAGCTGTTCTTT
TRBV20-1	NA	TRBJ2-7	many	CSARDKTASEQYF	TGCAGTGCTAGGGACAAGACGGCTTCCGAGCAGTACTTC
TRBV7-2	TRBD2	TRBJ2-1	NA	CASSLAGTSGYLSSYNEQFF	TGTGCCAGCAGCTTAGCTGGGACTAGCGGGTATCTGAGCTCCTACAATGAGCAGTTCTTC
TRBV4-3	NA	TRBJ2-4	few	CASSPLGGIRDIQYF	TGCGCCAGCAGCCCGTTGGGCGGGATTAGGGACATTCAGTACTTC
TRBV4-1	TRBD1	TRBJ1-1	NA	CASSHSDREDTEAFF	TGCGCCAGCAGCCACAGCGACAGGGAAGACACTGAAGCTTTCTTT
TRBV5-1	NA	TRBJ2-2	NA	CASSRGQWTPGELFF	TGCGCCAGCTCCCGGGGTCAATGGACCCCCGGGGAGCTGTTTTTT
TRBV7-3	NA	TRBJ2-6	few	CASSATAYSGANVLTF	TGTGCCAGCAGCGCGACAGCGTACTCTGGGGCCAACGTCCTGACTTTC
TRBV10-3	TRBD2	TRBJ2-7	NA	CAISGTGTSGTYEQYF	TGTGCCATCAGTGGGACTGGGACTAGCGGGACCTACGAGCAGTACTTC
TRBV11-2	NA	TRBJ1-1	NA	CASSLVGSGDGAFF	TGTGCCAGCAGCTTAGTAGGGTCAGGGGATGGAGCTTTCTTT
TRBV29-1	NA	TRBJ2-7	few	CSVEANYEQYF	TGCAGCGTTGAGGCCAACTACGAGCAGTACTTC
TRBV4-2	TRBD2	TRBJ2-1	many	CASSLAGLGGTYNEQFF	TGTGCCAGCAGCCTCGCCGGATTGGGAGGGACTTACAATGAGCAGTTCTTC
TRBV29-1	TRBD2	TRBJ2-5	NA	CSVGAGGPGETQYF	TGCAGCGTTGGGGCGGGAGGGCCGGGAGAGACCCAGTACTTC
TRBV4-3	TRBD1	TRBJ1-5	NA	CASSQDRTGGRGNQPQHF	TGCGCCAGCAGCCAAGATCGGACAGGGGGCAGAGGGAATCAGCCCCAGCATTTT
TRBV27	NA	TRBJ2-2	NA	CASSYGGANTGELFF	TGTGCCAGCAGTTATGGCGGAGCCAACACCGGGGAGCTGTTTTTT
TRBV10-3	TRBD1	TRBJ2-7	NA	CAISEPGQGFEQYF	TGTGCCATCAGTGAACCGGGACAGGGGTTCGAGCAGTACTTC
TRBV4-1	TRBD2	TRBJ2-1	NA	CASSKRSSVLRLAGTYNEQFF	TGCGCCAGCAGCAAAAGGAGCAGCGTACTCCGACTAGCGGGTACCTACAATGAGCAGTTCTTC
TRBV7-9	NA	TRBJ2-7	NA	CASSLNPRALSDEQYF	TGTGCCAGCAGCTTGAATCCCCGGGCGCTCAGCGACGAGCAGTACTTC
TRBV7-3	NA	TRBJ2-1	NA	CASSWLVGNEQFF	TGTGCCAGCAGCTGGCTAGTGGGCAATGAGCAGTTCTTC
TRBV7-2	TRBD2	TRBJ2-7	NA	CASSVISGTSGRSF	TGTGCCAGCAGCGTCATTTCCGGGACTAGCGGGAGGTCATTC
TRBV12-3/TRBV12-4	TRBD1	TRBJ2-3	NA	CASSVRQGASDTQYF	TGTGCCAGCAGCGTGAGACAGGGGGCCTCAGATACGCAGTATTTT
TRBV9	TRBD2	TRBJ2-1	few	CASSPGTSGSFEQFF	TGTGCCAGCAGCCCAGGGACTAGCGGGAGTTTTGAGCAGTTCTTC
TRBV7-9	NA	TRBJ1-1	few	CASSLPPPSGREGTEAFF	TGTGCCAGCAGCTTACCTCCCCCATCCGGGAGGGAGGGGACTGAAGCTTTCTTT
TRBV28	TRBD1	TRBJ1-1	few	CASRQGSFSEAFF	TGTGCCAGCCGACAGGGGTCCTTTTCGGAAGCTTTCTTT
TRBV6-1	NA	TRBJ2-1	few	CASRPGDYSYNEQFF	TGTGCCAGCAGGCCTGGTGACTACTCCTACAATGAGCAGTTCTTC
TRBV12-3/TRBV12-4	TRBD2	TRBJ2-1	NA	CASSSSPSGRVQGVFF	TGTGCCAGCAGTTCTAGTCCTAGCGGGAGGGTTCAGGGAGTGTTCTTC
TRBV12-3/TRBV12-4	TRBD2	TRBJ2-7	NA	CASSGVAGGPSEQYF	TGTGCCAGCAGTGGCGTAGCGGGAGGGCCCAGCGAGCAGTACTTC
TRBV5-1	NA	TRBJ1-1	few	CASSLASEAFF	TGCGCCAGCAGCTTGGCCTCTGAAGCTTTCTTT
TRBV27	NA	TRBJ1-2	NA	CASSLWGSPNYGYTF	TGTGCCAGCAGTTTATGGGGATCCCCAAACTATGGCTACACCTTC
TRBV6-2/TRBV6-3	NA	TRBJ2-7	NA	CASSYWSDYEQYF	TGTGCCAGCAGTTACTGGAGCGACTACGAGCAGTACTTC
TRBV3-1	NA	TRBJ2-5	NA	CASSQSRGVGPGEETQYF	TGTGCCAGCAGCCAATCCCGTGGGGTGGGGCCTGGGGAGGAGACCCAGTACTTC
TRBV2	NA	TRBJ2-7	few	CASSEGTYEQYF	TGTGCCAGCAGTGAGGGGACCTACGAGCAGTACTTC
TRBV7-2	TRBD2	TRBJ2-1	NA	CASSFQGLAGYNEQFF	TGTGCCAGCAGCTTCCAAGGACTAGCGGGTTACAATGAGCAGTTCTTC
TRBV4-2	TRBD2	TRBJ2-3	NA	CASSPRRASGKVDDTQYF	TGTGCCAGCAGCCCACGGCGGGCTAGCGGGAAAGTTGACGATACGCAGTATTTT
TRBV6-6	NA	TRBJ2-5	few	CASSNIETQYF	TGTGCCAGCAGTAACATCGAGACCCAGTACTTC
TRBV30	NA	TRBJ2-3	NA	CAWSVLAVTDTQYF	TGTGCCTGGAGTGTACTTGCGGTCACAGATACGCAGTATTTT
TRBV7-8	TRBD1	TRBJ2-5	NA	CASSKGGRVETQYF	TGTGCCAGCAGCAAAGGGGGCAGGGTGGAGACCCAGTACTTC
TRBV27	NA	TRBJ2-7	few	CASGGAYEQYF	TGTGCCAGCGGTGGTGCCTACGAGCAGTACTTC
TRBV29-1	NA	TRBJ2-2	many	CSVTLWTGELFF	TGCAGCGTTACCTTGTGGACCGGGGAGCTGTTTTTT
TRBV12-3/TRBV12-4	TRBD2	TRBJ2-2	few	CASTMSAGAGELFF	TGTGCCAGCACCATGAGTGCGGGAGCCGGGGAGCTGTTTTTT
TRBV5-6	TRBD1	TRBJ2-2	NA	CASSLRTGINTGELFF	TGTGCCAGCAGCCTCCGGACAGGGATCAACACCGGGGAGCTGTTTTTT
TRBV5-1	TRBD1	TRBJ2-2	few	CASSLAWLQGKDTGELFF	TGCGCCAGCAGCTTGGCCTGGCTACAGGGGAAGGACACCGGGGAGCTGTTTTTT
TRBV20-1	TRBD2	TRBJ2-5	NA	CSASPRLADQETQYF	TGCAGTGCTAGCCCTCGACTAGCGGACCAAGAGACCCAGTACTTC
TRBV28	NA	TRBJ2-3	NA	CASSLLVSDTQYF	TGTGCCAGCAGTTTATTGGTGTCAGATACGCAGTATTTT
TRBV7-6	NA	TRBJ2-1	many	CASSLDREYNEQFF	TGTGCCAGCAGCTTAGACCGGGAATACAATGAGCAGTTCTTC
TRBV4-1	NA	TRBJ1-4	NA	CASSQEEGTTNEKLFF	TGCGCCAGCAGCCAAGAGGAGGGTACAACTAATGAAAAACTGTTTTTT
TRBV27	NA	TRBJ2-1	NA	CASSFVAHPTDEQFF	TGTGCCAGCAGTTTTGTAGCCCATCCTACGGATGAGCAGTTCTTC
TRBV3-1	NA	TRBJ2-6	few	CASSQLRMSSGANVLTF	TGTGCCAGCAGCCAACTACGGATGAGCTCTGGGGCCAACGTCCTGACTTTC
TRBV4-3	NA	TRBJ1-5	NA	CASSQVRGWDQPQHF	TGCGCCAGCAGCCAAGTTAGGGGTTGGGATCAGCCCCAGCATTTT
TRBV14	NA	TRBJ2-7	few	CASSQDTHRSSYEQYF	TGTGCCAGCAGCCAAGATACTCACCGGAGCTCCTACGAGCAGTACTTC